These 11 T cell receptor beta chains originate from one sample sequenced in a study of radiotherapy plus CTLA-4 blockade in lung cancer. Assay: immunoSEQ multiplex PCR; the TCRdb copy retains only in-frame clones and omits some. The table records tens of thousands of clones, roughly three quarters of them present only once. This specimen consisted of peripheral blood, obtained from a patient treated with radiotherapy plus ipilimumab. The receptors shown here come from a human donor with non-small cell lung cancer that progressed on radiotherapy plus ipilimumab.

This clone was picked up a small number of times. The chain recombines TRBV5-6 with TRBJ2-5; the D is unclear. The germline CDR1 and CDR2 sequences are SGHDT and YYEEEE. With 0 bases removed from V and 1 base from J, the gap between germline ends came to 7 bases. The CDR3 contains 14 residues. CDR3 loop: CASSLGVLQETQYF. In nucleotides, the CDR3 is TGTGCCAGCAGCTTGGGGGTCCTCCAAGAGACCCAGTACTTC.

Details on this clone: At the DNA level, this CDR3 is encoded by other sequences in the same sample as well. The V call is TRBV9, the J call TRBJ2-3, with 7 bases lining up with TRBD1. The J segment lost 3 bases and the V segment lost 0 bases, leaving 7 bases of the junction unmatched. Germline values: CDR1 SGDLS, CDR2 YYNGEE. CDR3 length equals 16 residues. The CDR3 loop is CASSVVGRGLTDTQYF. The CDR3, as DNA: TGTGCCAGCAGCGTAGTGGGCAGGGGGTTAACAGATACGCAGTATTTT.

The CDR3 protein is CASSIRGVTDTQYF. The CDR3 bases are TGTGCCAGTAGTATAAGGGGTGTCACAGATACGCAGTATTTT. The chain uses TRBV19 and TRBJ2-3; tentatively, D is TRBD1 (5 bases). The CDR3 is 14 residues long. Germline V lookup: CDR1 LNHDA, CDR2 SQIVND (reference sequence). Trimming took off 2 bases at V and 2 bases at J, with 8 bases between the two ends.

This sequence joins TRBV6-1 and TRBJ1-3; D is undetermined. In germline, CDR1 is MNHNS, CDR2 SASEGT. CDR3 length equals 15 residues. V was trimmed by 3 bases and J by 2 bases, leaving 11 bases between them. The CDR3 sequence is CASSESEWTGNTIYF. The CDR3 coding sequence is TGTGCCAGCAGTGAGTCCGAGTGGACTGGAAACACCATATATTTT.

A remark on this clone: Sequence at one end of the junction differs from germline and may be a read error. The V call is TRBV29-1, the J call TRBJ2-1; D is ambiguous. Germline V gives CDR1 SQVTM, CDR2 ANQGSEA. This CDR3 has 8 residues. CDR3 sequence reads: CSVEDSLF. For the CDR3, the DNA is TGCAGCGTTGAAGACAGCCTCTTC.

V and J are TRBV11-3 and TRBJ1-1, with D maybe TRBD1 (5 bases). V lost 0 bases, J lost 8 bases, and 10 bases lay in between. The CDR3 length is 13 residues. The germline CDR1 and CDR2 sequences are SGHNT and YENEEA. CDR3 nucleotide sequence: TGTGCCAGCAGCTTAGATGGGGACGCCGAAGCTTTCTTT. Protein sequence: CASSLDGDAEAFF.

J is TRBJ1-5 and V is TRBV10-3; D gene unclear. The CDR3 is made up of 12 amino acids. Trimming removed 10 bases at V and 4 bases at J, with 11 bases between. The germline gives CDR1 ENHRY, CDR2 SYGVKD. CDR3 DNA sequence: TGTGCCACTGGACCCGAAAATCAGCCCCAGCATTTT. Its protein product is CATGPENQPQHF.

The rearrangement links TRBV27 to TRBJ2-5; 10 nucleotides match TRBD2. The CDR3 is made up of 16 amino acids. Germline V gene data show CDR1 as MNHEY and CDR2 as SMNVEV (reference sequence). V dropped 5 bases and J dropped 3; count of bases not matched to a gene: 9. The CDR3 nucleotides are TGTGCCAGCAGTCCAACTAGCGGGGATTACGAAGAGACCCAGTACTTC. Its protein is CASSPTSGDYEETQYF.

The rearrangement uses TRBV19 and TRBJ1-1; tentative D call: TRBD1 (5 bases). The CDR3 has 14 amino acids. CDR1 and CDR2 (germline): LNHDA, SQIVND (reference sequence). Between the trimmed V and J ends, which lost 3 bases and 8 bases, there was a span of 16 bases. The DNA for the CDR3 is TGTGCCAGTAGTATTGGGGGAACAGGTTCCGAAGCTTTCTTT. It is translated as CASSIGGTGSEAFF. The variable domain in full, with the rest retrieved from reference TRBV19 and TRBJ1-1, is DGGITQSPKYLFRKEGQNVTLSCEQNLNHDAMYWYRQDPGQGLRLIYYSQIVNDFQKGDIAEGYSVSREKKESFPLTVTSAQKNPTAFYLCASSIGGTGSEAFFGQGTRLTVV.

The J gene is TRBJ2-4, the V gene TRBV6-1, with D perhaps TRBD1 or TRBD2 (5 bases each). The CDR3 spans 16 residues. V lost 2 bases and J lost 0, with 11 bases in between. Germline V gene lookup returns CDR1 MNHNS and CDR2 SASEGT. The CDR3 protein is CASSEQGVGAKNIQYF. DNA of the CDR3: TGTGCCAGCAGTGAACAGGGAGTCGGAGCCAAAAACATTCAGTACTTC.

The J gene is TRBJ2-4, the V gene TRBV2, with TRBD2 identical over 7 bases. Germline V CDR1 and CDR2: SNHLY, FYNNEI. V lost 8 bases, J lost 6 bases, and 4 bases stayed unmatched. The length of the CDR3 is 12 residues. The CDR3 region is CASGLAVNIQYF. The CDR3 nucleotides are TGTGCCAGCGGGCTAGCGGTAAACATTCAGTACTTC. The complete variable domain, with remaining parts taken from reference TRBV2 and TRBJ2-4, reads EPEVTQTPSHQVTQMGQEVILRCVPISNHLYFYWYRQILGQKVEFLVSFYNNEISEKSEIFDDQFSVERPDGSNFTLKIRSTKLEDSAMYFCASGLAVNIQYFGAGTRLSVL.